These 24 T cell receptor beta chains originate from one sample sequenced in a study of blood T cell repertoires in COVID-19 (dated by TCRdb to the early 2020s). Library generation was performed with the immunoSEQ multiplex PCR assay. TCRdb limited this immuneACCESS table to in-frame rearrangements with V and J called. A share of clones is missing; checked studies link under half to unresolved V genes, and the rest is unexplained. The sample includes hundreds of thousands of clones, with about 85% observed a single time. The biggest ten clones account for approximately 12% of the sample. Sequencing input: peripheral blood. These receptors were taken from a woman younger than 35 who had recovered from COVID-19.

This clone showed up just once. The chain uses TRBV20-1 and TRBJ1-2, with a weak D call TRBD1 (5 bases). CDR1 and CDR2 from the germline V gene are DFQATT and SNEGSKA (reference sequence). The length of the CDR3 is 13 residues. V was pared by 3 bases and J by 8 bases, with 16 bases between. The CDR3 reads CSASEDSLRGYTF. The CDR3 DNA reads TGCAGTGCTAGTGAAGACAGTCTCCGGGGCTACACCTTC.

This chain links TRBV19 with TRBJ2-5; TRBD1 matches at 7 bases. Germline trimming cut 7 bases from V and 2 bases from J; bases unmatched to any gene: 10. This CDR3 comprises 15 residues. In germline, CDR1 is LNHDA, CDR2 SQIVND (reference sequence). CDR3 DNA: TGTGCCAGTACCCCCGGACAGGTCGTACAAGAGACCCAGTACTTC. It encodes CASTPGQVVQETQYF.

This clone was detected once. The CDR3: CSVEPKYTDRDGTEAFF. CDR3 DNA sequence: TGCAGCGTTGAACCTAAATATACGGACAGGGATGGCACTGAAGCTTTCTTT. The chain is built from TRBV29-1 and TRBJ1-1; 8 bases map to TRBD1. The V and J ends lost 2 bases and 4 bases, in that order; junction bases with no gene match: 15. There are 17 residues in the CDR3. CDR1 and CDR2 from the germline V gene are SQVTM and ANQGSEA. The variable domain in full, completed from reference TRBV29-1 and TRBJ1-1, reads SAVISQKPSRDICQRGTSLTIQCQVDSQVTMMFWYRQQPGQSLTLIATANQGSEATYESGFVIDKFPISRPNLTFSTLTVSNMSPEDSSIYLCSVEPKYTDRDGTEAFFGQGTRLTVV.

This chain joins TRBV6-5 and TRBJ1-6; perhaps TRBD1 as D (5 bases). The germline CDR1 and CDR2 sequences are MNHEY and SVGAGI. The CDR3 sequence is 15 residues long. V was clipped by 6 bases and J by 2 bases, with 11 bases between them. The CDR3 here is CASSLQGAYNSPLHF. DNA for the CDR3: TGTGCCAGCAGCCTCCAGGGCGCCTATAATTCACCCCTCCACTTT.

This clone showed up just once. This chain links TRBV2 with TRBJ2-3, with TRBD2 matching 13 bases. Germline trimming cut 3 bases from V and 6 bases from J; bases unmatched to any gene: 9. Germline CDR1 is SNHLY and CDR2 is FYNNEI. The CDR3 is 17 amino acids. The CDR3 loop is CASSDPGLAGEGDTQYF. The DNA for the CDR3 is TGTGCCAGCAGTGACCCCGGACTAGCGGGAGAGGGTGATACGCAGTATTTT.

The rearrangement uses TRBV3-1 (or the pseudogene TRBV3-2) and TRBJ1-6, with a weak D call TRBD1 (6 bases). V shed 5 bases and J shed 7 bases, with 12 bases lying between them. The CDR3 is 14 amino acids. Germline-derived CDR1 and CDR2 are LGHDT and YNNKEL (reference sequence). For the CDR3, the DNA is TGTGCCAGCAGCTTCCACAGGGAAAATTCACCCCTCCACTTT. Its protein is CASSFHRENSPLHF.

The rearrangement uses TRBV7-9 and TRBJ1-2; D perhaps matches TRBD1 (6 bases). This CDR3 is built from 13 residues. The V end lost 4 bases, the J end lost 8 bases, and 14 bases lay between the germline ends. Germline lookup yields CDR1 SEHNR and CDR2 FQNEAQ (reference sequence). The CDR3 spells CASSSRQEHGYTF. The CDR3, as DNA: TGTGCCAGCAGCTCAAGACAGGAGCACGGCTACACCTTC.

The genes are TRBV18 and TRBJ1-1; D remains unclear. The CDR3 contains 14 residues. Trimming cost V 0 bases and J 1 base, with 6 bases left between them. Germline-derived CDR1 and CDR2 are KGHSH and LQKENI. CDR3 DNA sequence: TGTGCCAGCTCACCACCGGCAGGGAACACTGAAGCTTTCTTT. Translated, it gives CASSPPAGNTEAFF.

The CDR3 here is CASSATLAGVSNEQFF. CDR3 nucleotides: TGTGCCAGCAGCGCCACGCTAGCGGGAGTATCTAATGAGCAGTTCTTC. This chain joins TRBV9 and TRBJ2-1; 10 nucleotides line up with TRBD2. There are 16 residues in the CDR3. V was clipped by 3 bases and J by 7 bases; unmatched bases: 10. From germline, CDR1 is SGDLS and CDR2 YYNGEE.

CDR3 DNA: TGTGCCAGTAGTCCTACAGGGGGCTCTCAGCCCCAGCATTTT. Translation gives CASSPTGGSQPQHF. The chain joins TRBV19 to TRBJ1-5; 9 bases line up with TRBD1. Unmatched junction bases numbered 5, after V lost 5 bases and J lost 6 bases. Looked up from germline, CDR1 is LNHDA and CDR2 is SQIVND (reference sequence). The CDR3 is 14 amino acids.

In its sample, this clone was seen once. The rearrangement uses TRBV7-3 and TRBJ2-5; 7 bases fit TRBD2. V lost 5 bases, J lost 5 bases, and 11 bases stayed unmatched. This CDR3 is 15 amino acids long. Germline V lookup: CDR1 SGHTA, CDR2 FQGTGA. The CDR3 DNA is TGTGCCAGCAGCCCCGGAGGCGGGAGTGCGGAGACCCAGTACTTC. Its translation is CASSPGGGSAETQYF.

The V and J genes are TRBV19 and TRBJ2-2, with 7 bases aligning to TRBD1. This CDR3 is 15 amino acids long. Germline lookup yields CDR1 LNHDA and CDR2 SQIVND (reference sequence). J gave up 1 base and V 6 bases, and 5 bases lay outside the gene matches. This CDR3 reads CASRVDRRNTGELFF. CDR3 bases: TGTGCCAGTAGGGTGGACAGGCGGAACACCGGGGAGCTGTTTTTT. Together with reference TRBV19 and TRBJ2-2, the CDR3 gives the full variable domain: DGGITQSPKYLFRKEGQNVTLSCEQNLNHDAMYWYRQDPGQGLRLIYYSQIVNDFQKGDIAEGYSVSREKKESFPLTVTSAQKNPTAFYLCASRVDRRNTGELFFGEGSRLTVL.

V gene TRBV6-5 combines with J gene TRBJ1-1; a possible D gene is TRBD1 (6 bases). The CDR3 extends over 15 amino acids. Germline V lookup: CDR1 MNHEY, CDR2 SVGAGI. V was trimmed by 5 bases and J by 5 bases, leaving 18 bases between them. CDR3 region: CASSIHAGAITEAFF. The CDR3 nucleotides read TGTGCCAGCAGTATTCACGCGGGGGCGATTACTGAAGCTTTCTTT.

The chain uses TRBV7-8 and TRBJ2-3; D perhaps matches TRBD1 (5 bases). The CDR3 is 15 amino acids. CDR1 is SGHVS, CDR2 FQNEAQ, per germline. V was cut by 2 bases and J by 4 bases, with 13 bases left in between. In DNA, the CDR3 is TGTGCCAGCAGCTTACCAGGGATATTATCAGATACGCAGTATTTT. It specifies CASSLPGILSDTQYF.

The rearrangement links TRBV9 to TRBJ2-1; tentative D call: TRBD2 (5 bases). The CDR3 has 15 amino acids. Germline CDR1 is SGDLS and CDR2 is YYNGEE. Trimming pared 3 bases from V and 7 bases from J, leaving 17 bases between. CDR3 in amino acids: CASSAPAFRGNEQFF. In nucleotides, the CDR3 is TGTGCCAGCAGCGCCCCAGCGTTCAGAGGGAATGAGCAGTTCTTC.

The V gene is TRBV12-2, the J gene TRBJ2-3; the table's D call TRBD2 went unverified against the DNA. TRBV12-2 is annotated as a pseudogene. This CDR3 spans 19 amino acids. The CDR3: CASRSLLSGTNRGSDTQYF. CDR3 bases: TGTGCAAGTCGCTCTTTACTGTCCGGAACCAATCGGGGTTCAGATACGCAGTATTTT.

The chain carries TRBV6-6 and TRBJ2-7, with 7 bases lining up with TRBD1. This CDR3 is 14 amino acids long. Germline V gene lookup returns CDR1 MNHNY and CDR2 SVGAGI (reference sequence). V lost 7 bases to trimming and J lost 4 bases; unmatched junction nucleotides: 10. In DNA form, the CDR3 reads TGTGCCAGCACCACAGACAGGGAACTGTACGAGCAGTACTTC. Translated: CASTTDRELYEQYF.

The V gene is TRBV5-5, the J gene TRBJ1-1; D remains unclear. This CDR3 comprises 15 residues. The germline V gene encodes CDR1 SGHKS and CDR2 YYEKEE (reference sequence). Deletions cut 0 bases from V and 0 bases from J, with 9 bases between. The DNA for the CDR3 is TGTGCCAGCAGCTTGGCCGGTGTTATGAACACTGAAGCTTTCTTT. Its translation: CASSLAGVMNTEAFF.

The chain employs TRBV12-3 or TRBV12-4 and TRBJ2-1, with D possibly matching TRBD2 (5 bases). This CDR3 contains 11 residues. The ends were cut back, 5 bases at V and 7 bases at J, with 6 bases in the middle. This chain's CDR3 is CASSRRNEQFF. DNA for the CDR3: TGTGCCAGCAGTCGGAGGAATGAGCAGTTCTTC.

The chain joins TRBV2 to TRBJ2-7; TRBD2 is a possible D gene (6 bases). Trimming stripped 4 bases from V and 4 bases from J, with 11 bases between. Germline loops: CDR1 SNHLY, CDR2 FYNNEI. The CDR3 has 13 amino acids. The chain's CDR3 is CASSGDSTYEQYF. Here the CDR3 DNA reads TGTGCCAGCAGTGGGGACTCCACATACGAGCAGTACTTC.

V usage is TRBV7-3 and J usage is TRBJ2-2; TRBD2 matches 7 bases. Germline assignment: CDR1 SGHTA and CDR2 FQGTGA. The CDR3 is made up of 16 amino acids. V lost 5 bases and J lost 3; bases outside the gene matches: 9. CDR3 nucleotides: TGTGCCAGCAGCCCCGTGGGGGGGAGGCACACCGGGGAGCTGTTTTTT. It yields the protein CASSPVGGRHTGELFF.

The V call is TRBV7-2, the J call TRBJ2-7; a possible D gene is TRBD1 (6 bases). Trimming took off 3 bases at V and 4 bases at J, with 13 bases between the two ends. Germline assignment: CDR1 SGHTA and CDR2 FQGNSA. This CDR3 has 14 residues. The CDR3 sequence is CASSFDRTRYEQYF. Written as DNA, the CDR3 is TGTGCCAGCAGCTTCGACAGGACTCGGTACGAGCAGTACTTC.

J is TRBJ2-5 and V is TRBV9, with a possible D match to TRBD1 (5 bases). Germline V gene data show CDR1 as SGDLS and CDR2 as YYNGEE. V lost 2 bases to trimming and J lost 0 bases, with 11 bases between them. There are 15 residues in the CDR3. CDR3 loop: CASSVDYRYQETQYF. CDR3 nucleotide sequence: TGTGCCAGCAGCGTGGATTACAGGTACCAAGAGACCCAGTACTTC.

V gene TRBV5-1 combines with J gene TRBJ2-3; perhaps TRBD2 as D (6 bases). V shed 2 bases and J shed 4 bases, with 17 bases lying between them. CDR1 and CDR2 from the germline V gene are SGHRS and YFSETQ. This CDR3 spans 16 amino acids. CDR3: CASSFGNGGMADTQYF. CDR3 sequence (DNA): TGCGCCAGCAGCTTCGGTAACGGCGGGATGGCAGATACGCAGTATTTT.